This T cell receptor beta chain appears in the sequencing data of a study of cytomegalovirus exposure and HLA in healthy donors. Study summary: A later analysis reported the 95 to 150 validation repertoires used the same platform as the approximately 670 first-cohort repertoires. Study-level points and caveats: Among the CMV-associated chains, a few were confirmed in vitro as specific for CMV antigens. Researchers catalogued 150 or so TCR beta chains as cytomegalovirus-associated.

The donors were members of the roughly 120-subject validation cohort (separate from the approximately 730-subject first cohort). As concerns this clone: Antigen: not known.

The data were produced by immunoSEQ multiplex PCR, yet TCRdb's version contains in-frame clones alone and is incomplete. The table lists under 250,000 clones, about 81% of them singletons. The sequencing sample was made of PBMCs. The source is a woman aged 25 to 45 in good health and CMV-seronegative.

CDR3 bases: TGTGCCAGCAGCCTTACAGGGGGTTGGGGTCAGCCCCAGCATTTT. As protein: CASSLTGGWGQPQHF. V usage is TRBV27 and J usage is TRBJ1-5; 8 nucleotides align to TRBD1. This CDR3 comprises 15 residues. Germline assignment: CDR1 MNHEY and CDR2 SMNVEV (reference sequence). The V segment lost 6 bases and the J segment 6 bases; nucleotides outside the gene matches: 10.